This TCR beta chain was identified in a study of blood T cell repertoires in COVID-19. Across the study: T cells, B-cell-depleted T cells, or PBMCs provided the cDNA or gDNA that served as material.

As originally analysed: Counts of nucleated cells, estimated from reference gene primer amplification, were obtained. The table came from immunoSEQ multiplex PCR; TCRdb's copy has only in-frame clones and leaves some out. D and trimming come from the DNA, and the V and J calls and clone size come from that table. The top ten clones hold just over 7% of a sample with around 320,000 clones, 75% to 85% of them seen once. Per germline, CDR1 KGHDR and CDR2 SFDVKD. CDR3 length: 16 amino acids. V lost 3 bases, J lost 3 bases, and 3 bases stayed unmatched. The sample was peripheral blood. The sequence derives from a human donor in a cohort sampled during active COVID-19. The chain carries TRBV24-1 and TRBJ2-2, with TRBD2 matching 10 bases. The CDR3, as DNA: TGTGCCACCAGTGATATCGGGACTAGCGACACCGGGGAGCTGTTTTTT. It translates to CATSDIGTSDTGELFF.